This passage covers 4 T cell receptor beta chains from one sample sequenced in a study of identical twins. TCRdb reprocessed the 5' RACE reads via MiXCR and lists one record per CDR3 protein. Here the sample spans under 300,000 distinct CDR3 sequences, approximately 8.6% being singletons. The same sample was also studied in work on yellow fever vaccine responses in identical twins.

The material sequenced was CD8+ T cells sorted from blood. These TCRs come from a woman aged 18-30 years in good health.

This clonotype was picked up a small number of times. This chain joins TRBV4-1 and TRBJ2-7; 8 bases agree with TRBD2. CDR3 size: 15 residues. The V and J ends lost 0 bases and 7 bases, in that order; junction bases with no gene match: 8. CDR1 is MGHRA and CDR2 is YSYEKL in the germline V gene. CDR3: CASSQDPAGVGEQYF. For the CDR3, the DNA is TGCGCCAGCAGCCAAGATCCAGCGGGGGTAGGGGAGCAGTACTTC.

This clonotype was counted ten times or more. CDR3 in amino acids: CASSSGYNTGELFF. CDR3 bases: TGTGCCAGCAGTTCAGGGTACAACACCGGGGAGCTGTTTTTT. The V call is TRBV6-5, the J call TRBJ2-2, with D perhaps matching TRBD1 (5 bases). V shed 4 bases and J shed 2 bases, with 8 bases lying between them. Germline-derived CDR1 and CDR2 are MNHEY and SVGAGI. This CDR3 comprises 14 residues.

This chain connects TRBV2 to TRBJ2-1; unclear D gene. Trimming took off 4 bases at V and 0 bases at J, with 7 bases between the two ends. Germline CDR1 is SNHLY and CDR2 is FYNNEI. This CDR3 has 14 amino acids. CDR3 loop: CASSVANSYNEQFF. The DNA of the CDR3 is TGTGCCAGCAGTGTCGCGAACTCCTACAATGAGCAGTTCTTC. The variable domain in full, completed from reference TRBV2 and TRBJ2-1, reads EPEVTQTPSHQVTQMGQEVILRCVPISNHLYFYWYRQILGQKVEFLVSFYNNEISEKSEIFDDQFSVERPDGSNFTLKIRSTKLEDSAMYFCASSVANSYNEQFFGPGTRLTVL.

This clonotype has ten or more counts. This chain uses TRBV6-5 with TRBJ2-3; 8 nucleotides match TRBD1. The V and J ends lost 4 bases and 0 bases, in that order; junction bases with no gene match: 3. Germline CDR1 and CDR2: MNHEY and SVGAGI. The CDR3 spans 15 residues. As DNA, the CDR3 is TGTGCCAGCAGTTGGACAGGGCCTAGCACAGATACGCAGTATTTT. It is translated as CASSWTGPSTDTQYF.